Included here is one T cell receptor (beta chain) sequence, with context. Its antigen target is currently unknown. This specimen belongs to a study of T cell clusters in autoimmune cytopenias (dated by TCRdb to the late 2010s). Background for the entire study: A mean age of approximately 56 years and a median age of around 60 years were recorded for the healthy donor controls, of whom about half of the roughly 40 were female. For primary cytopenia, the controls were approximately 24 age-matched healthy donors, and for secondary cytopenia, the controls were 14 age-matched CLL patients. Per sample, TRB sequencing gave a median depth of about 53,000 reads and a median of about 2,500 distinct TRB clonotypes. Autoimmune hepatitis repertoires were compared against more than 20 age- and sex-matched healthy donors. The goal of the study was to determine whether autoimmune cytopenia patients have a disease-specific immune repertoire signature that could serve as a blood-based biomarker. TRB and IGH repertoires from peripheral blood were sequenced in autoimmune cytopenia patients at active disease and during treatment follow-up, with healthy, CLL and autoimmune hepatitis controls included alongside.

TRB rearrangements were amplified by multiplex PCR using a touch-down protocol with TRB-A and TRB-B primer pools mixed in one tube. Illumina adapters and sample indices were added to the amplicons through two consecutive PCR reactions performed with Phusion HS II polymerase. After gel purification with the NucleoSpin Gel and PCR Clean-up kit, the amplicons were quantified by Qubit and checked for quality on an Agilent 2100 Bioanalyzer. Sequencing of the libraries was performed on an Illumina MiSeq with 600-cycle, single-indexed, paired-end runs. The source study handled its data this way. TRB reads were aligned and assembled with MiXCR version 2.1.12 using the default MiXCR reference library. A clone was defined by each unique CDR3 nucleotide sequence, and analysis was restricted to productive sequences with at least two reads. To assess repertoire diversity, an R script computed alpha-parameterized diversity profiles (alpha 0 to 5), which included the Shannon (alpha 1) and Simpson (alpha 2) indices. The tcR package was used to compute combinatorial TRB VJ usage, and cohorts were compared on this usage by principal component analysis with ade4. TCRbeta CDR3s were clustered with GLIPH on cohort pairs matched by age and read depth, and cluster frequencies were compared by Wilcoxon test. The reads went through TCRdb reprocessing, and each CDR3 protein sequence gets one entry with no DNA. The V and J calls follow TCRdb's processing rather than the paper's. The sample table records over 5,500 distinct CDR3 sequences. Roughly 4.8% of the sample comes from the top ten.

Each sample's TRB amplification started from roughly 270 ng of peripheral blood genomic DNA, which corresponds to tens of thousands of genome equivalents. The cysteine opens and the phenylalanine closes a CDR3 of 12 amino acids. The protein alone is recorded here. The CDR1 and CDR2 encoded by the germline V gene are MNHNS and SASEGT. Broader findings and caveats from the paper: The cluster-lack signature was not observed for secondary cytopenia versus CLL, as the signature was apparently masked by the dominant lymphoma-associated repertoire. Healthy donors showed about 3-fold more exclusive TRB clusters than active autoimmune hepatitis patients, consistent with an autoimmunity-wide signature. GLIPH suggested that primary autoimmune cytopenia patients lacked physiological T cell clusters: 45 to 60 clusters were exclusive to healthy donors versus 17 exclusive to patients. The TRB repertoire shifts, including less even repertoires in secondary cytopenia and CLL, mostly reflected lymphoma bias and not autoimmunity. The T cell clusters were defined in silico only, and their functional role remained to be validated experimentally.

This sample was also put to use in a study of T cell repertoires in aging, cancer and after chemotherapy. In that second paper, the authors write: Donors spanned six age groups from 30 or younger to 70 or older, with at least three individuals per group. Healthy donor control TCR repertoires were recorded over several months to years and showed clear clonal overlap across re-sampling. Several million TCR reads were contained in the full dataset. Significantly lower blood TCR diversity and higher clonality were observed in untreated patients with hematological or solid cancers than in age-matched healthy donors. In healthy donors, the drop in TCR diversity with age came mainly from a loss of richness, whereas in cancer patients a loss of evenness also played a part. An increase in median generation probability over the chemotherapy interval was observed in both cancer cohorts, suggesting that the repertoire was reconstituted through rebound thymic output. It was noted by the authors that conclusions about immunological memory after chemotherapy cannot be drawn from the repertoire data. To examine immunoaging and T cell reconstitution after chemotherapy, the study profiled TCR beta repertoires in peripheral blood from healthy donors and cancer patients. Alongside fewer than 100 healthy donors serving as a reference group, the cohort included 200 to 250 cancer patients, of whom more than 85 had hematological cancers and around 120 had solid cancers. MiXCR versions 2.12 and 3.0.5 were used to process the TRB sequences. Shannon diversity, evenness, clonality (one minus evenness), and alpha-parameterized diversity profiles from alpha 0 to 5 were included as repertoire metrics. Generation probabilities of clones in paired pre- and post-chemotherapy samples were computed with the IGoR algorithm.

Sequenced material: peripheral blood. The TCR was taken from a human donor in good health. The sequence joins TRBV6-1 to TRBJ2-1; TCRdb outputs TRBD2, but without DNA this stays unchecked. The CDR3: CASSSQGVEQFF.